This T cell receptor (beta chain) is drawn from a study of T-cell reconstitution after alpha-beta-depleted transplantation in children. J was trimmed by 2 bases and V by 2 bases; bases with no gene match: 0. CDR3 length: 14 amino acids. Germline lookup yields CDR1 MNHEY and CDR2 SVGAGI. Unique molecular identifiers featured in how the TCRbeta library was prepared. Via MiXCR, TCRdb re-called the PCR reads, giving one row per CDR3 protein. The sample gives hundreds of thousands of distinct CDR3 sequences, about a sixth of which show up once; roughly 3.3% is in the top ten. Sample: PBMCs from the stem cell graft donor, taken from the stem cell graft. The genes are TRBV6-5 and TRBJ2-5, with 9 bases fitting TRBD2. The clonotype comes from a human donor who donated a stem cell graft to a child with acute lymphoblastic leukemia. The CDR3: CASSYLAGQETQYF. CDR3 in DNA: TGTGCCAGCAGTTACCTAGCGGGGCAAGAGACCCAGTACTTC.